These 30 T cell receptor beta chains share one sample of origin, sequenced in a study of tumor-infiltrating lymphocytes in primary liver carcinoma (dated by TCRdb to about 2017). The reads were generated on an Illumina HiSeq 2500. TCRbeta-specific cDNA was reverse-transcribed from 500 ng total RNA using a constant-region primer and ProtoScript II reverse transcriptase. Construction of the TCRbeta libraries relied on three nested rounds of multiplex PCR, following a slightly modified ARM-PCR procedure. Each of the first two PCR rounds ran for around 10 cycles using multiplex TRBV1-TRBV30 forward primers together with a Cbeta reverse primer. TCRdb redid the processing of the public reads, applying fastp at Q25 and MiXCR, and retained in-frame beta chains. Entries are consolidated by CDR3 protein sequence, retaining the most common genes and DNA. The sample table lists under 130,000 distinct CDR3 sequences, roughly 85% of them with a count of one. The ten largest clones add up to 15% to 25% of the sample.

Without any cell sorting, total RNA and DNA were co-extracted from about 21-30 mg of bulk tissue using the AllPrep DNA/RNA mini kit. The specimen sequenced was liver tumor tissue from sampling region 3. The sample's cell subset or site, from its label and the paper: tumor region T3, left-lateral pole. The receptor set was obtained from a man in his forties or fifties with primary liver carcinoma and hepatitis B virus infection.

The chain employs TRBV29-1 and TRBJ2-7, with D perhaps matching TRBD1 or TRBD2 (5 bases each). The germline V gene encodes CDR1 SQVTM and CDR2 ANQGSEA. CDR3 length equals 12 residues. In DNA form, the CDR3 reads TGCGGTGTGTTCCCAGGGAGCTACGAGCAGTACTTC. Amino acids: CGVFPGSYEQYF.

As for this clonotype: A clone one base away is much larger, so this may be a read error. The DNA of the CDR3 is TGTGCCAGCAGTTCAACCCTTAGCGCTATCTACGAGCAGTACTTC. This sequence encodes CASSSTLSAIYEQYF. The rearrangement joins TRBV12-3 or TRBV12-4 to TRBJ2-7; tentatively, D is TRBD2 (5 bases). The CDR3 sequence is 15 residues long. Trimming stripped 4 bases from V and 3 bases from J, with 16 bases between.

The chain carries TRBV2 and TRBJ2-5; 9 bases line up with TRBD2. The V segment lost 5 bases and the J segment 11 bases; nucleotides outside the gene matches: 15. There are 15 residues in the CDR3. CDR1 and CDR2 (germline): SNHLY, FYNNEI. CDR3 in amino acids: CASSRLAAGQEIQYF. In nucleotides, the CDR3 is TGTGCCAGCAGTCGACTAGCGGCTGGGCAAGAGATACAGTACTTC.

There are a few counts of this clonotype. A much larger clone is a single base away; this may be a read error. The V call is TRBV6-1, the J call TRBJ2-2, with TRBD1 as a possible D gene (5 bases). Germline V lookup: CDR1 MNHNS, CDR2 SASEGT. This CDR3 region has 14 residues. CDR3: CVSNPRRTIEELFF. Written as DNA, the CDR3 is TGTGTCAGCAACCCCCGAAGGACAATAGAGGAGCTGTTTTTT.

Points on this clonotype: One end of the junction is discordant with germline, which a read error may explain. The V gene is TRBV7-9, the J gene TRBJ1-1; D unclear. There are 14 residues in the CDR3. Germline CDR1 is SEHNR and CDR2 is FQNEAQ (reference sequence). The CDR3 spells CANSPLGSDTEAFF. CDR3 sequence (DNA): TGTGCCAACAGCCCATTGGGGAGTGACACTGAAGCTTTCTTT.

V is TRBV4-2 and J is TRBJ2-7; no firm D call. Germline CDR1 reads LGHNA; CDR2 reads YNFKEQ. V lost 0 bases, J lost 6 bases, and 15 bases lay in between. CDR3 size: 15 residues. CDR3 region: CASSQEAADKLEQYF. The DNA of the CDR3 is TGTGCCAGCAGCCAAGAGGCAGCCGACAAGCTCGAGCAGTACTTC.

With regard to this clonotype: At one end, the junction sequence differs from germline, possibly due to a read error. CDR3 DNA sequence: TGTGCCAGCAGTTTTACATCTAACGGGAGCAATGGGCAGTTCTTC. Translating it yields CASSFTSNGSNGQFF. The chain combines TRBV6-2 or TRBV6-3 with TRBJ2-1; D is perhaps TRBD2 (6 bases). The germline CDR1 and CDR2 sequences are MNHEY and SVGEGT. The CDR3 extends over 15 amino acids.

The chain recombines TRBV12-3 or TRBV12-4 with TRBJ2-2, with no clear D. The CDR3 has 16 amino acids. Trimming stripped 6 bases from V and 3 bases from J, with 17 bases between. CDR3 in amino acids: CASSPCTALDTGELFF. In nucleotides, the CDR3 is TGTGCCAGCAGCCCATGCACGGCCCTTGACACCGGGGAGCTGTTTTTT.

For this clonotype: This is likely a read error, given that the CDR3 carries no conserved phenylalanine or tryptophan at its end. No DNA is shown, since the ends of the CDR3 on it are uncertain; the CDR3 is the one TCRdb lists. V is TRBV29-1 and J is TRBJ2-4; the table's D call, TRBD2, was not checked against the DNA. The CDR3 is 12 residues long, ends included. Germline lookup yields CDR1 SQVTM and CDR2 ANQGSEA. The CDR3 reads CSVIHGRGIQHS.

For this clonotype: This may arise from a read error, as a much more abundant clone is one base away. The gene calls are TRBV7-8 and TRBJ2-7, with unresolved D. The CDR3 length is 14 residues. Trimming pared 2 bases from V and 4 bases from J, leaving 12 bases between. Germline loops: CDR1 SGHVS, CDR2 FQNEAQ. The CDR3 DNA reads TGTGCCAGCAGCTTAATCCTAGAGTGGTACGAGCAGTACTTC. Its protein product is CASSLILEWYEQYF.

This clonotype was counted a few times. The junction and the germline gene differ at one end; a read error may be behind it. This sequence joins TRBV29-1 and TRBJ1-1; 10 bases agree with TRBD1. Germline values: CDR1 SQVTM, CDR2 ANQGSEA. CDR3 length equals 14 residues. CDR3 residues: CNVEDWTGGTEAFF. The CDR3 nucleotides are TGCAACGTTGAAGACTGGACAGGGGGCACTGAAGCTTTCTTT.

With respect to this clonotype: This may come from a read error, since a much larger clone is one base off. The chain employs TRBV7-2 and TRBJ2-7; 11 nucleotides line up with TRBD2. V was clipped by 5 bases and J by 13 bases; unmatched bases: 10. The CDR3 runs 13 residues. Germline loops: CDR1 SGHTA, CDR2 FQGNSA. CDR3 nucleotides: TGTGCCAGCAGCGTGACGACTAGCGGGAACCATTACTTC. Its translation: CASSVTTSGNHYF.

With respect to this clonotype: A junction end diverges from the germline sequence, so it may reflect a read error. The chain recombines TRBV11-1 with TRBJ1-6; TRBD1 might be the D (5 bases). The germline V gene encodes CDR1 SGHAT and CDR2 FQDESV (reference sequence). This CDR3 has 13 amino acids. In DNA, the CDR3 is TGTGTCAGCTGTAGGACACTGGTTTCACCTCTCCACTTT. Its protein product is CVSCRTLVSPLHF.

On this clonotype itself: The junction does not match germline at one end; this may be a read error. This sequence joins TRBV29-1 and TRBJ1-1; D is ambiguous. Germline CDR1 reads SQVTM; CDR2 reads ANQGSEA. The length of the CDR3 is 11 residues. The CDR3 reads CSAPLGLGAIF. The CDR3 bases are TGCAGTGCACCCCTAGGGCTGGGAGCTATCTTT.

The chain has TRBV6-2 or TRBV6-3 and TRBJ1-2, with D unclear. The CDR3 is 12 amino acids. Looked up from germline, CDR1 is MNHEY and CDR2 is SVGEGT. V was pared by 6 bases and J by 4 bases, with 9 bases between. CDR3 DNA: TGTGCCAGCAGCCTTACAGCCTATGGCTACACCTTC. Residues: CASSLTAYGYTF.

For this clonotype: The CDR3 carries no conserved terminal phenylalanine or tryptophan, so it likely arises from a read error. The DNA is left out, because the CDR3 cannot be placed on it with certainty; the CDR3 is given as TCRdb lists it. This sequence joins TRBV12-3 or TRBV12-4 and TRBJ2-1. The CDR3 length equals 10 residues, ends included. CDR3 sequence: CASFSGKQLL.

Details on this clonotype: With a much larger clone just one base away, this may be a read error. The gene calls are TRBV6-1 and TRBJ1-5; D unresolved. Germline V CDR1 and CDR2: MNHNS, SASEGT. CDR3 length equals 14 residues. In DNA, the CDR3 is TGTGCCAGCAGTGAAACGTGGAGCAATCAGCCCCGGCATTTT. Translation gives CASSETWSNQPRHF.

Comments on this clonotype: The junction departs from germline at one end; a sequencing error may be responsible. The V call is TRBV29-1, the J call TRBJ2-1, with 7 bases lining up with TRBD2. CDR3 length equals 15 residues. Germline loops: CDR1 SQVTM, CDR2 ANQGSEA. CDR3 nucleotides: TGTAGCGTTGTCTTCCCGGGAGGAAGAGGGAATAAGCAGTTCTTC. Residues: CSVVFPGGRGNKQFF.

A note on this clonotype: At one boundary the junction diverges from the germline segment, which might be a read error. This chain uses TRBV6-6 with TRBJ1-1, with D possibly TRBD1 on 5 matching bases. Germline V gives CDR1 MNHNY, CDR2 SVGAGI (reference sequence). This CDR3 comprises 13 residues. The CDR3 loop reads CASSTGGTAESFF. In DNA, the CDR3 is TGTGCCAGCAGCACCGGGGGGACTGCTGAATCTTTCTTT.

As concerns this clonotype: This is likely a read error, given that the CDR3 carries no conserved phenylalanine or tryptophan at its end. The rearrangement joins TRBV12-3 or TRBV12-4 to TRBJ1-6; 9 bases line up with TRBD1. V shed 5 bases, J shed 7 bases, and the junction held 6 bases outside the gene matches. The CDR3 has 15 amino acids. The CDR3 loop is CASSRTGELNSPLHS. The CDR3 region has the DNA TGTGCCAGCAGTAGGACAGGGGAGTTAAATTCACCCCTCCACTCT.

This clonotype was observed at least ten times. The rearrangement joins TRBV12-3 or TRBV12-4 to TRBJ1-2, with 9 bases fitting TRBD1. After removal of 3 bases from V and 3 bases from J, the junction contained 5 bases not matched to a gene. There are 15 residues in the CDR3. The CDR3 loop reads CASSFGQGLDYGYTF. CDR3 coding DNA: TGTGCCAGCAGTTTCGGACAGGGGCTCGACTATGGCTACACCTTC.

About this clonotype: An end of the junction differs from the germline gene, which may be a read error. This chain connects TRBV6-6 to TRBJ2-5; unclear D gene. CDR3 length: 13 residues. Germline CDR1 and CDR2: MNHNY and SVGAGI (reference sequence). CDR3 bases: TGTGCCAGCAGTTCCTCTGGGTGGGATACCCAGTGCTTC. Amino acids: CASSSSGWDTQCF.

Turning to this clonotype: This may be a read error: a much more frequent sequence differs by one nucleotide. The rearrangement links TRBV5-1 to TRBJ2-3; TRBD2 is a possible D gene (6 bases). CDR1 and CDR2 (germline): SGHRS, YFSETQ. V lost 6 bases to trimming and J lost 6 bases, with 14 bases between them. The CDR3 is made up of 13 amino acids. The DNA of the CDR3 is TGCGCCAGCAACGTGTGGGGGAGGGATACGCAGTATTTT. Its translation is CASNVWGRDTQYF.

A remark on this clonotype: This may be a read error, as it is one base from a much larger clone. This chain uses TRBV30 with TRBJ2-4, with TRBD2 matching over 8 bases. J lost 0 bases, V lost 3 bases, and 16 bases had no gene match. Germline CDR1 is GTSNPN and CDR2 is SVGIG (reference sequence). The CDR3 has 19 amino acids. The chain's CDR3 is CAWSQYKGRGRIAKNIQYF. The CDR3 coding sequence is TGTGCCTGGAGCCAATACAAGGGGCGCGGGAGGATAGCCAAAAACATTCAGTACTTC.

A note on this clonotype: At one end, the junction sequence differs from germline, possibly due to a read error. This chain uses TRBV12-3 or TRBV12-4 with TRBJ2-1; D uncertain. This CDR3 has 12 residues. CDR3 bases: TGTGCCAGCAGTAACCGTCGCAATGAGCAGCACTTC. Translation: CASSNRRNEQHF.

This clonotype appeared once. The junction shows a germline mismatch at one end, possibly a read error. The V call is TRBV11-3, the J call TRBJ2-3; 9 bases agree with TRBD2. The CDR3 is 16 amino acids. Germline CDR1 and CDR2: SGHNT and YENEEA. In nucleotides, the CDR3 is TGTGCCAGCAGTGGCAACCCGGCGGGAGGGGTGGATATGCAGTATTTT. As protein: CASSGNPAGGVDMQYF.

Of note for this clonotype: The junction departs from the called germline gene at one end, perhaps through a read error. The J gene is TRBJ2-2, the V gene TRBV29-1, with a possible D match to TRBD2 (6 bases). The CDR3 length is 15 residues. The germline CDR1 and CDR2 sequences are SQVTM and ANQGSEA. The CDR3 bases are TGTAGCGTTGGTTTAGGGTGGGGGGTGACCGGGGAACTGTTTTTT. Its translation: CSVGLGWGVTGELFF.

About this clonotype itself: No conserved phenylalanine or tryptophan is present at the end of the CDR3, so a read error is the likely explanation. The chain joins TRBV6-9 to TRBJ2-5, with TRBD1 matching 8 bases. The CDR3 covers 16 residues. Per germline, CDR1 MNHGY and CDR2 SVAAGI. The CDR3 protein is CTSRPQLAGGGETQYL. CDR3 bases: TGTACCAGCAGGCCCCAGCTCGCAGGGGGCGGGGAGACCCAGTACCTC.

About this clonotype itself: This may be a read error: a much more frequent sequence differs by one nucleotide. The chain recombines TRBV5-1 with TRBJ1-1; 8 nucleotides agree with TRBD1. The CDR3 is 15 amino acids. V lost 4 bases to trimming and J lost 1 base; unmatched junction nucleotides: 6. Germline loops: CDR1 SGHRS, CDR2 YFSETQ. The CDR3 DNA reads as TGCGCCAGCAGCAAGAGGGGACAGGAGAACACTGAAGCTTTCTTT. This translates into CASSKRGQENTEAFF.

As for this clonotype: An end of the junction does not agree with germline; a read error may underlie this. The rearrangement links TRBV12-3 or TRBV12-4 to TRBJ2-5, with D possibly being TRBD2 (5 bases). The CDR3 covers 13 residues. CDR3 DNA sequence: TGTGCCAGCGGTTTAATAGTGGGAGAGAACCAATACTTC. Translated: CASGLIVGENQYF.